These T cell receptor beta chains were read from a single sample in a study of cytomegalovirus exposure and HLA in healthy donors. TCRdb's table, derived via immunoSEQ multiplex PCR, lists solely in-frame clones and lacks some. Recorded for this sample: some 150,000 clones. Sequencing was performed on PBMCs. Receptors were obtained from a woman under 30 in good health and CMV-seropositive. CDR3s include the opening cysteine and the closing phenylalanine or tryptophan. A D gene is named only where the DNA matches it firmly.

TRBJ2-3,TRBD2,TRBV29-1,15,TGCAGCGAGATCCGACTAGCGGGGGGGCGTGTTACGCAGTATTTT,CSEIRLAGGRVTQYF
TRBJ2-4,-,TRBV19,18,TGTGCCAGTAGTACTAAACCCCGCGGACAGGCGGGAGGTAACATTCAGTACTTC,CASSTKPRGQAGGNIQYF
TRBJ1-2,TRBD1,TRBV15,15,TGTGCCACCAGCAGTGGACAGGGATGGGGCTATGGCTACACCTTC,CATSSGQGWGYGYTF
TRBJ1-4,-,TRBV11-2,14,TGTGCCAGCAGCTTAGACAGACTTAATGAAAAACTGTTTTTT,CASSLDRLNEKLFF
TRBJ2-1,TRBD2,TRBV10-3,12,TGTGCCATCATTGGTTCTAGCGGTGAGCAGTTCTTC,CAIIGSSGEQFF
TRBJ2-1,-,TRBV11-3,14,TGTGCCAGCAGGGGGGCAGGGAGAGTAAATGAGCAGTTCTTC,CASRGAGRVNEQFF
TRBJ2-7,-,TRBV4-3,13,TGCGCCAGCAGCCAAGATCAGGCCCTCGAGCAGTACTTC,CASSQDQALEQYF
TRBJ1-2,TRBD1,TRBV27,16,TGTGCCAGCAGTTCAAGGGCAGGGGGCCCTAACTATGGCTACACCTTC,CASSSRAGGPNYGYTF
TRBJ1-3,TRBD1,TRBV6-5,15,TGTGCCAGCAGAGACAGGGGGAACTCTGGAAACACCATATATTTT,CASRDRGNSGNTIYF
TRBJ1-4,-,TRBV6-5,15,TGTGCCAGCAGTTACTGGGACGGGGGGAATGAAAAACTGTTTTTT,CASSYWDGGNEKLFF
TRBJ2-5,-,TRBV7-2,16,TGTGCCAGCAGCCAAAATCCGGGACTGGGTCATGGTACCCAGTACTTC,CASSQNPGLGHGTQYF
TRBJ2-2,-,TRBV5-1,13,TGCGCCAGCAGCCCGCCAGGGACCGGGGAGCTGTTTTTT,CASSPPGTGELFF
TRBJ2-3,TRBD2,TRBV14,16,TGTGCCAGCAGCCAAGAGAGGGGACTAGCGGGAACTACGCAGTATTTT,CASSQERGLAGTTQYF
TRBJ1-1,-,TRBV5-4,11,TGTGCCAGCAGCTTTCAAACTGAAGCTTTCTTT,CASSFQTEAFF
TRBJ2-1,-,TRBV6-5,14,TGTGCCAGCAGTTACTCGAGTGAGCTACCCCCCGGGTTCTTC,CASSYSSELPPGFF
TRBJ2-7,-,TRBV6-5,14,TGTGCCAGCAGTTACCTTATCTCGCGGGGCGAGCAGTACTTC,CASSYLISRGEQYF
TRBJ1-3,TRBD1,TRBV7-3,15,TGTGCCAGCAGCCAAACAGGGACAGGCGGAAACACCATATATTTT,CASSQTGTGGNTIYF
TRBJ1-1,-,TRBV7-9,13,TGTGCCAGCAGCTTAGTCACGGGGACTGAAGCTTTCTTT,CASSLVTGTEAFF
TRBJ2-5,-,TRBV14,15,TGTGCCAGCAGCCAAGGTAGAGGGTGGTCTGAGACCCAGTACTTC,CASSQGRGWSETQYF
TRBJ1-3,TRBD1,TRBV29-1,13,TGCAGCGTTACAGGGGGCAGTGAAAACACCATATATTTT,CSVTGGSENTIYF
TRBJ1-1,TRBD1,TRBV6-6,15,TGTGCCAGCGGAAATACAGGGGTGATGAACACTGAAGCTTTCTTT,CASGNTGVMNTEAFF
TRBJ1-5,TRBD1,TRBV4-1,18,TGCGCCAGCAGCCAAGTGGGACAGGGACCCTTGGGCAATCAGCCCCAGCATTTT,CASSQVGQGPLGNQPQHF
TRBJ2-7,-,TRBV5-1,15,TGCGCCAGCAGCTTAGGCGGGCTCCTCTCCTACGAGCAGTACTTC,CASSLGGLLSYEQYF
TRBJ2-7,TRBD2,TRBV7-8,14,TGTGCCAGCAGCTTATCTAGCGGGGGTTACGAGCAGTACTTC,CASSLSSGGYEQYF
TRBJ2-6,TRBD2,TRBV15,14,TGTGCCACCAGCAGAGGGGAGGGTTCCAACGTCCTGACTTTC,CATSRGEGSNVLTF
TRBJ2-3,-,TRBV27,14,TGTGCCAGCACCCGATTAGCGGTGGGAGATACGCAGTATTTT,CASTRLAVGDTQYF
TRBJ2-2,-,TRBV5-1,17,TGCGCCAGCCCGGGACTTCAAGGCACTTCGAACACCGGGGAGCTGTTTTTT,CASPGLQGTSNTGELFF
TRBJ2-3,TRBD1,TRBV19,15,TGTGCCAGTAGCGACGGACAGGGCCATACAGATACGCAGTATTTT,CASSDGQGHTDTQYF
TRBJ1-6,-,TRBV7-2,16,TGTGCCAGCAGCTTAAAGGTCGCCAGCTCGGGGGGACCCCTCCACTTT,CASSLKVASSGGPLHF
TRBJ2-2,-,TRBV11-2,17,TGTGCCAGCAGCTTACTCTCTTCTAGCAGCAACACCGGGGAGCTGTTTTTT,CASSLLSSSSNTGELFF
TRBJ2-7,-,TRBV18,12,TGTGCCAGCTCAAGCGAGAACTACGAGCAGTACTTC,CASSSENYEQYF
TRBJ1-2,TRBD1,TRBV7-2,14,TGTGCCAGCAGCTCGGACAGGGGGGGGTATGGCTACACCTTC,CASSSDRGGYGYTF
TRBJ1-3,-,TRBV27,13,TGTGCCAGCACCGGAGACAGAGGAAACACCATATATTTT,CASTGDRGNTIYF
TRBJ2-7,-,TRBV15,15,TGTGCCACCAGCAGCCGTCCCGGGGAAGGGTACGAGCAGTACTTC,CATSSRPGEGYEQYF
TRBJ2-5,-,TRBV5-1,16,TGCGCCAGCAGCTGGGAGAATGATGTTCCCGGGGAGACCCAGTACTTC,CASSWENDVPGETQYF
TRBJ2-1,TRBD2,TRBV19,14,TGTGCCAGTATGGCTGTAGCGGGCTTCAATGAGCAGTTCTTC,CASMAVAGFNEQFF
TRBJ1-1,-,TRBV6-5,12,TGTGCCACCTCTTTGGGACTTGGTGAAGCTTTCTTT,CATSLGLGEAFF
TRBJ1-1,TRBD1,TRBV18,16,TGTGCCAGCTCAACAAGACAGGGGGGAATTTCTAGTGAAGCTTTCTTT,CASSTRQGGISSEAFF
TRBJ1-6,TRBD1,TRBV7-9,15,TGTGCCAGCAGCCTCGGACAGGGGGCGCATTCACCCCTCCACTTT,CASSLGQGAHSPLHF
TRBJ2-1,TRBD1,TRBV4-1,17,TGCGCCAGCAGCCGCCGACTCCGGGACAGGGACGGCAATGAGCAGTTCTTC,CASSRRLRDRDGNEQFF
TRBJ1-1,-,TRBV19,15,TGTGCCAGTAGTCCCGGACAGAAGAGGGGGACTGAAGCTTTCTTT,CASSPGQKRGTEAFF